Sequencing of this T cell receptor (beta chain) was carried out in a study of response to subunit inactivated influenza vaccine. Trimming removed 6 bases from V and 6 bases from J, with 25 bases in between. Germline CDR1 reads MNHEY; CDR2 reads SVGEGT. The CDR3 is 17 amino acids. The table lists this clonotype with a few counts. The antigen remains unidentified. TCRdb analysed the RT-PCR reads with MiXCR anew, one entry per CDR3 protein. The sample lists roughly 460,000 distinct CDR3 sequences, approximately 10% occurring once. Findings of the study overall: It was suggested by the authors that few new T cells are recruited by each seasonal influenza vaccination.

This chain uses TRBV6-2 or TRBV6-3 with TRBJ2-3, with D tentatively TRBD1 (5 bases). Sequenced material: PBMCs from blood, taken 35 to 45 days after vaccination. The source of this sequence is a man aged 45 to 65 who received an inactivated influenza vaccine. The CDR3 reads CASRQTRQTKKSDTQYF. In nucleotides, the CDR3 is TGTGCCAGCAGACAGACCCGACAGACCAAGAAGAGTGATACGCAGTATTTT.